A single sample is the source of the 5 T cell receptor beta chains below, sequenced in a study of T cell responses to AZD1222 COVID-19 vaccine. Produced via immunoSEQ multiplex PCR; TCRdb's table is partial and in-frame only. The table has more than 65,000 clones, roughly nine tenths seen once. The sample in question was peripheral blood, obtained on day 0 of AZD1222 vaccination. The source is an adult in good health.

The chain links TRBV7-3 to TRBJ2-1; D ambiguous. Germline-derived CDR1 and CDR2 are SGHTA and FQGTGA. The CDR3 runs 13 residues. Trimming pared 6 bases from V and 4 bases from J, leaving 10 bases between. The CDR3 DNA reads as TGTGCCAGCAGTCTGGCTCCATACAATGAGCAGTTCTTC. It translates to CASSLAPYNEQFF.

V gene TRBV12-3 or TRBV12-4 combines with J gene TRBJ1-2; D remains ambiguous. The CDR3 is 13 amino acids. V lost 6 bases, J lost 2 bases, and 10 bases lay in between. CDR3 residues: CASRKGSNYGYTF. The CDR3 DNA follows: TGTGCCAGCAGGAAAGGCAGCAACTATGGCTACACCTTC.

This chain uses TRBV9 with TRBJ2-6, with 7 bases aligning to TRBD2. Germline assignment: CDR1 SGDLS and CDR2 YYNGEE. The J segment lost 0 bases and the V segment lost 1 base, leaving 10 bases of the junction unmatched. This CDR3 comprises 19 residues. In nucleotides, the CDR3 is TGTGCCAGCAGCGTACCCTCACGGGGGGTCCCCTCTGGGGCCAACGTCCTGACTTTC. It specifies CASSVPSRGVPSGANVLTF.

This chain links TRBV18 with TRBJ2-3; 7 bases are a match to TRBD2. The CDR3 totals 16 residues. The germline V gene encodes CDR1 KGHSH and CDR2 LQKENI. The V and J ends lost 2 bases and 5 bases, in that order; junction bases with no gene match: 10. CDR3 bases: TGTGCCAGCTCACCAACGGGGCCCTCGGGGGGAGATACGCAGTATTTT. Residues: CASSPTGPSGGDTQYF. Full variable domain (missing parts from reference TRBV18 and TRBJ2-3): NAGVMQNPRHLVRRRGQEARLRCSPMKGHSHVYWYRQLPEEGLKFMVYLQKENIIDESGMPKERFSAEFPKEGPSILRIQQVVRGDSAAYFCASSPTGPSGGDTQYFGPGTRLTVL.

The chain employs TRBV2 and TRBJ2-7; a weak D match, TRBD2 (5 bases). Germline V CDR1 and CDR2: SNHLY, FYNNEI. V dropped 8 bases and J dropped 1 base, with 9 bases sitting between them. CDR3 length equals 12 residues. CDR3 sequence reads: CASRSESYEQYF. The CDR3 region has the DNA TGTGCCAGCCGTAGCGAGTCCTACGAGCAGTACTTC.